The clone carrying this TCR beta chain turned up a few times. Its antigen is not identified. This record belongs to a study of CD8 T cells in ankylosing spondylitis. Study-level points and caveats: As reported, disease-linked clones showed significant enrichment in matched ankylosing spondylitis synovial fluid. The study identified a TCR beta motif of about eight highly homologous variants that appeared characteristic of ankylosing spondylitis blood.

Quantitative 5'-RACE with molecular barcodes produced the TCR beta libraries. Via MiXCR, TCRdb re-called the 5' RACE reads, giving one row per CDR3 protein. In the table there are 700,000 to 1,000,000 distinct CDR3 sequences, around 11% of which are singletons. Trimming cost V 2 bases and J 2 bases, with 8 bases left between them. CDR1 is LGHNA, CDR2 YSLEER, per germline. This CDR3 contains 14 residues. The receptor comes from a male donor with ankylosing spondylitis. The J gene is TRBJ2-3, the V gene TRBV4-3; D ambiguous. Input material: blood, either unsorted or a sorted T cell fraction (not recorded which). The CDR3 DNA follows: TGCGCCAGCAGCCAACGGCTAGTCACAGATACGCAGTATTTT. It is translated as CASSQRLVTDTQYF.